Here is one T cell receptor (beta chain) with its context. As yet, its antigen is unknown. This sample is drawn from a study of shared clonotypes between healthy human individuals. As for the study in general: Each donor had three CD4 naive, three CD4 memory, two CD8 naive and one CD8 memory plate.

Trimming removed 5 bases at V and 4 bases at J, with 14 bases between. The V gene's germline CDR1 is MNHNS and CDR2 SASEGT. This CDR3 spans 14 amino acids. Per the original methods: Junction-only sequences without quality scores came from ImmunoSEQ, so filtering differed. Using immunoSEQ multiplex PCR, the repertoire was profiled, and TCRdb retains in-frame clones only, with some absent. V and J calls and clone size are as listed in that table; D and trimming were resolved from the DNA. The sample shows some 500,000 clones, 96% of them seen only once. Regarding the study as a whole: For naive CD4 cells, 4.5% to 6.5% of clonotypes were shared across four donors. What naive subsets generally showed was a larger estimated richness than memory subsets showed.

The specimen sequenced was naive CD4+ T cells sorted from blood. Subset here: CD45RA+ positively selected. The chain has TRBV6-1 and TRBJ1-1; maybe TRBD1 (5 bases). This TCR was recovered from a woman aged 25 to 39 in good health. CDR3: CASSRAGTSTEAFF. The CDR3 coding sequence is TGTGCCAGCAGTCGGGCAGGGACTAGCACTGAAGCTTTCTTT.